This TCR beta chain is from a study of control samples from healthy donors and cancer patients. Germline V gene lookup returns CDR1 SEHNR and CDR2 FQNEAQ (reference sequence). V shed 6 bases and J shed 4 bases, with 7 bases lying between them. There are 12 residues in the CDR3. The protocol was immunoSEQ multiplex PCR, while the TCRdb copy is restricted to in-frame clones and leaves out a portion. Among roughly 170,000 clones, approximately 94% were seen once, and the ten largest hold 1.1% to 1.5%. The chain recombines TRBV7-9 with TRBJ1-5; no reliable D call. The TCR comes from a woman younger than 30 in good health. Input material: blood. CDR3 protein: CASSNGNQPQHF. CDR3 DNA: TGTGCCAGCAGTAACGGGAATCAGCCCCAGCATTTT.